This is a list of T cell receptor beta chains from one sample in a study of blood T cells in healthy people across ages. TCRdb reanalysed the 5' RACE reads using MiXCR and keeps one entry per CDR3 protein. The sample holds around 900,000 distinct CDR3 sequences; 25% to 30% are singletons and the top ten take around 16%. The sequenced material came from blood. These receptors all stem from a woman of 80 years or more in good health. Each CDR3 is given with its conserved first and last residue. A D gene is named only where the DNA matches it firmly. Size is omitted from some rows. Given values are once, few, many or a class for expanded clones.

TRBJ2-1	TRBV11-2	-	TRBD2	CASSRSGTSGMSSYNEQFF	TGTGCCAGCAGCCGCTCCGGGACTAGCGGGATGAGCTCCTACAATGAGCAGTTCTTC
TRBJ2-5	TRBV3-1	-	TRBD1	CASSQDAGTVILYEQYF	TGTGCCAGCAGCCAAGATGCCGGGACAGTCATATTGTATGAGCAGTACTTC
TRBJ2-3	TRBV29-1	many	-	CSVEAGPDTQYF	TGCAGCGTTGAGGCAGGGCCAGATACGCAGTATTTT
TRBJ2-3	TRBV18	few	-	CASSPSALTGADTQYF	TGTGCCAGCTCACCCTCCGCACTCACGGGGGCAGATACGCAGTATTTT
TRBJ2-7	TRBV7-2	-	-	CAGSWEYSDSYEQYF	TGTGCCGGCAGCTGGGAATATTCGGACAGCTACGAGCAGTACTTC
TRBJ1-2	TRBV6-1	many	TRBD1	CASSEGTGTYYGYTF	TGTGCCAGCAGTGAAGGGACAGGGACCTACTATGGCTACACCTTC
TRBJ2-5	TRBV4-2	many	-	CASSQGAGTQQETQYF	TGTGCCAGCAGCCAAGGGGCAGGGACCCAACAAGAGACCCAGTACTTC
TRBJ2-7	TRBV5-1	-	TRBD1	CASSTGQGYYEQYF	TGCGCCAGCAGCACCGGACAGGGGTATTACGAGCAGTACTTC
TRBJ2-1	TRBV18	few	-	CASSPSQSYNEQFF	TGTGCCAGCTCACCTTCACAGAGTTACAATGAGCAGTTCTTC
TRBJ2-7	TRBV6-2/TRBV6-3	once	-	CACSYFLDERQALKNIRYF	TGTGCCTGCAGTTACTTCTTGGACGAGAGGCAGGCCCTTAAAAACATTCGGTACTTC
TRBJ1-1	TRBV7-8	few	-	CASSPGTKEAFF	TGTGCCAGCAGCCCAGGGACAAAAGAAGCTTTCTTT
TRBJ1-6	TRBV2	few	-	CASSEGGRGNSPLHF	TGTGCCAGCAGTGAAGGGGGTCGAGGTAATTCACCCCTCCACTTT
TRBJ2-3	TRBV6-2/TRBV6-3	many	TRBD2	CASSPRAGGTTDTQYF	TGTGCCAGCAGTCCCAGAGCGGGGGGGACCACAGATACGCAGTATTTT
TRBJ2-5	TRBV6-2/TRBV6-3	many	-	CASSYEGTKTQYF	TGTGCCAGCAGTTACGAAGGGACCAAGACCCAGTACTTC
TRBJ1-1	TRBV7-2	few	-	CASSLSRVLNTEAFF	TGTGCCAGCAGCCTATCTAGGGTTCTGAACACTGAAGCTTTCTTT
TRBJ2-7	TRBV7-9	many	-	CASRGEEQYF	TGTGCCAGCAGAGGAGAAGAGCAGTACTTC
TRBJ1-5	TRBV12-3/TRBV12-4	few	TRBD1	CASSYGQGGNQPQHF	TGTGCCAGCAGTTATGGACAGGGTGGCAATCAGCCCCAGCATTTT
TRBJ1-1	TRBV5-1	few	-	CASSLDGVGNTEAFF	TGCGCCAGCAGCTTGGATGGGGTCGGGAACACTGAAGCTTTCTTT
TRBJ1-4	TRBV27	-	-	CASGLMPDATNEKLFF	TGTGCCAGCGGTTTGATGCCAGATGCAACTAATGAAAAACTGTTTTTT
TRBJ2-1	TRBV20-1	many	TRBD1	CSARRLDRGPNNEQFF	TGCAGTGCTAGACGTCTGGACAGGGGTCCTAACAATGAGCAGTTCTTC
TRBJ2-3	TRBV6-1	few	TRBD1	CASNGGRQGEDTQYF	TGTGCCAGCAATGGCGGGAGACAGGGGGAAGATACGCAGTATTTT
TRBJ2-1	TRBV4-3	many	-	CASSQARTAEQFF	TGCGCCAGCAGCCAAGCCCGGACGGCTGAGCAGTTCTTC
TRBJ2-1	TRBV20-1	many	TRBD2	CSAPRDLGGGYNEQFF	TGCAGTGCTCCTAGAGATTTGGGGGGGGGCTACAATGAGCAGTTCTTC
TRBJ1-1	TRBV20-1	few	-	CSARDMGNTEAFF	TGCAGTGCTAGAGATATGGGGAACACTGAAGCTTTCTTT
TRBJ1-1	TRBV6-5	-	-	CASSYNSFAFF	TGTGCCAGCAGTTACAATAGCTTCGCTTTCTTT
TRBJ1-5	TRBV7-2	many	-	CASSFGGQSNQPQHF	TGTGCCAGCAGCTTCGGCGGACAGTCCAATCAGCCCCAGCATTTT
TRBJ2-1	TRBV7-9	many	TRBD2	CASSFPGGRSEQFF	TGTGCCAGCAGCTTCCCGGGGGGGCGTAGTGAGCAGTTCTTC
TRBJ2-6	TRBV4-1	few	-	CASSQGARGSGANVLTF	TGCGCCAGCAGCCAAGGCGCCAGGGGCTCTGGGGCCAACGTCCTGACTTTC
TRBJ2-7	TRBV15	many	-	CATSRARASSLEQYF	TGTGCCACCAGCAGAGCTAGGGCCTCCTCCCTCGAGCAGTACTTC
TRBJ1-2	TRBV12-3/TRBV12-4	-	-	CASRPGVNYGYTF	TGTGCCAGCAGGCCAGGGGTTAACTATGGCTACACCTTC
TRBJ1-6	TRBV2	-	-	CAILIGGRDYNSPLHF	TGTGCCATCCTCATCGGGGGCAGGGACTATAATTCACCCCTCCACTTT
TRBJ1-3	TRBV13	-	-	CASSLESGISGNTIYF	TGTGCCAGCAGCTTAGAGTCAGGGATCTCTGGAAACACCATATATTTT
TRBJ2-2	TRBV5-1	few	TRBD1	CASSWTGEYTGELFF	TGCGCCAGCAGCTGGACAGGGGAGTACACCGGGGAGCTGTTTTTT
TRBJ2-7	TRBV21-1	-	-	CASITGTDFYEQYF	TGTGCCAGCATTACAGGGACAGACTTCTACGAGCAGTACTTC
TRBJ2-1	TRBV20-1	many	-	CSAPLEGSALREQFF	TGCAGTGCTCCGCTCGAGGGCAGCGCTTTGAGAGAGCAGTTCTTC
TRBJ1-1	TRBV5-1	-	-	CASSLEGTGTMNTEAFF	TGCGCCAGCAGCTTGGAAGGGACCGGTACCATGAACACTGAAGCTTTCTTT
TRBJ2-4	TRBV7-2	-	-	CASSPVIGSGNIQYF	TGTGCCAGCAGCCCGGTGATCGGGTCAGGAAACATTCAGTACTTC
TRBJ2-7	TRBV2	-	-	CASSLTYYEQYF	TGTGCCAGCAGTCTGACATACTACGAGCAGTACTTC
TRBJ1-2	TRBV5-8	-	-	CASSPLGPYGHTF	TGTGCCAGCAGCCCCTTGGGGCCTTATGGCCACACCTTC
TRBJ2-7	TRBV7-6	-	TRBD2	CASSGGGARDEQYF	TGTGCCAGCAGCGGGGGGGGAGCACGGGACGAGCAGTACTTC
TRBJ2-5	TRBV27	many	TRBD2	CASSTIAGGMGTQYF	TGTGCCAGCAGCACAATAGCGGGGGGGATGGGGACCCAGTACTTC
TRBJ2-2	TRBV7-9	-	TRBD1	CASSSPTGANTGELFF	TGTGCCAGCAGCTCTCCTACAGGGGCGAACACCGGGGAGCTGTTTTTT
TRBJ2-2	TRBV7-8	-	-	CASSLATRAGELFF	TGTGCCAGCAGCTTAGCTACGAGGGCCGGGGAGCTGTTTTTT
TRBJ2-1	TRBV20-1	many	TRBD1	CSASAPGTGGLRVNEQFF	TGCAGTGCTAGTGCTCCCGGGACAGGGGGCTTAAGAGTCAATGAGCAGTTCTTC
TRBJ2-5	TRBV20-1	-	TRBD2	CSARDPRTRLETQYF	TGCAGTGCTAGAGACCCAAGGACTAGGTTGGAGACCCAGTACTTC
TRBJ1-2	TRBV27	many	-	CASSAPGTYGYTF	TGTGCCAGCAGCGCCCCGGGAACCTATGGCTACACCTTC
TRBJ1-2	TRBV15	few	TRBD1	CATSEWEGANGYTF	TGTGCCACCAGCGAGTGGGAGGGGGCGAATGGCTACACCTTC
TRBJ2-1	TRBV20-1	few	TRBD2	CSWGGVSYNERFF	TGCAGTTGGGGGGGGGTCTCCTACAATGAGCGGTTCTTC
TRBJ2-1	TRBV6-1	few	-	CASSEAGVDTSWRFDEQFF	TGTGCCAGCAGTGAAGCGGGGGTTGATACCTCTTGGAGGTTTGATGAGCAGTTCTTC
TRBJ2-1	TRBV6-6	many	-	CASSVTTSSYNEQFF	TGTGCCAGCAGTGTGACCACTAGCTCCTACAATGAGCAGTTCTTC
TRBJ2-7	TRBV28	-	TRBD2	CASSRQTFSGASYEQYF	TGTGCCAGCAGCCGCCAGACCTTTAGCGGGGCCTCCTACGAGCAGTACTTC
TRBJ2-7	TRBV29-1	-	-	CSSGKGVPEDEQYF	TGCAGCTCTGGAAAAGGGGTCCCCGAGGACGAGCAGTACTTC
TRBJ1-3	TRBV6-5	-	-	CASRGEGGSSGNTIYF	TGTGCCAGCAGGGGGGAGGGGGGCTCCTCTGGAAACACCATATATTTT
TRBJ2-7	TRBV28	-	TRBD1	CASRPLRDSTYEQYF	TGTGCCAGCAGACCTCTCCGGGACAGTACCTACGAGCAGTACTTC
TRBJ1-1	TRBV10-3	-	-	CAISETRGRGAFF	TGTGCCATCAGTGAGACCCGAGGGAGGGGCGCTTTCTTT
TRBJ2-3	TRBV2	-	TRBD2	CASSPGLAGGSSTDTQYF	TGTGCCAGCAGTCCCGGACTAGCGGGGGGTTCTAGCACAGATACGCAGTATTTT
TRBJ1-5	TRBV20-1	once	TRBD1	CNANRGEGQPQHF	TGCAATGCTAACAGGGGAGAGGGTCAGCCCCAGCATTTT
TRBJ2-7	TRBV30	few	TRBD1	CAWSVAGTGLYEQYF	TGTGCCTGGAGTGTAGCCGGGACAGGGCTCTACGAGCAGTACTTC